A selection of T cell receptor beta chains follows, all from one sample in a study of regulatory T cells in long-lasting Graves disease. A single record per CDR3 protein comes from TCRdb applying MiXCR to the multiplex PCR reads. The sample shows approximately 440,000 distinct CDR3 sequences, 23% of them seen only once. The source was peripheral blood mononuclear cells (PBMCs), collected when the disease was refractory, from a patient treated with antithyroid drugs. The receptor source for this set is a female donor with Graves disease. CDR3s include the opening cysteine and the closing phenylalanine or tryptophan. A D gene is named only where the DNA matches it firmly. Expanded clones get a size class; other rows say once, few or many, or leave the size out.

J gene,clone size,V gene,D gene,CDR3 DNA,CDR3 protein
TRBJ1-6,few,TRBV20-1,-,TGCAGTGCCCTCGGAGTCAGGGTTAATTCACCCCTCCACTTT,CSALGVRVNSPLHF
TRBJ2-7,many,TRBV19,TRBD1,TGTGCCAGCAGCCGGGACAGGGGCTCCTACGAGCAGTACTTC,CASSRDRGSYEQYF
TRBJ2-7,-,TRBV30,TRBD2,TGTGCCTGGAGTGCAGGACTAGCGGGAGGGCCGGACGAGCAGTACTTC,CAWSAGLAGGPDEQYF
TRBJ1-1,-,TRBV5-6,-,TGTGCCAGCAGCGACGACAGGCGCACTGAAGCTTTCTTT,CASSDDRRTEAFF
TRBJ1-2,few,TRBV28,-,TGTGCCAGTACGAATCCGGGGGCTCTAGGCTACACCTTC,CASTNPGALGYTF
TRBJ2-7,few,TRBV29-1,-,TGCAGCGCCTTACAGGATTGGGGCTACGAGCAGTACTTC,CSALQDWGYEQYF
TRBJ2-5,many,TRBV28,TRBD2,TGTGCCAGCAGTGGACTAGAGGCTCACGAGACCCAGTACTTC,CASSGLEAHETQYF
TRBJ1-2,few,TRBV19,TRBD1,TGTGCCAGTAGGGCGACAGGGGGAATGATGAGAGGCTACACCTTC,CASRATGGMMRGYTF
TRBJ2-7,many,TRBV20-1,TRBD2,TGCAGTGCAGCACTAGCGGGAGTCTCCTACGAGCAGTACTTC,CSAALAGVSYEQYF
TRBJ1-2,-,TRBV4-1,-,TGCGCCAGCAGCCAAGCGCTTGCAAGCTATGGCTACACCTTC,CASSQALASYGYTF
TRBJ2-3,few,TRBV11-2,TRBD2,TGTGCCAGCAGCTTACGTGCTAGCGGTTACACAGATACGCAGTATTTT,CASSLRASGYTDTQYF
TRBJ2-2,few,TRBV12-3/TRBV12-4,-,TGTGCCAGCAGCATCTCATGGGGGGCGCCGGCTAGCGCAAACACCGGGGAGCTGTTTTTT,CASSISWGAPASANTGELFF
TRBJ1-6,-,TRBV7-2,-,TGTGCCGGCAGCTTAGTAGTGACAGCTAATTCACCCCTCCACTTT,CAGSLVVTANSPLHF
TRBJ2-1,-,TRBV5-1,-,TGCGCCAGCAGCTTGGGAGACGCGGGTAGCGCGGTTGGCAATGAGCAGTTCTTC,CASSLGDAGSAVGNEQFF
TRBJ1-5,many,TRBV12-3/TRBV12-4,-,TGTGCCAGCAGTTTAGACAGAGGGGGTCAGCCCCAGCATTTT,CASSLDRGGQPQHF
TRBJ2-1,-,TRBV7-9,TRBD2,TGTGCCAGCAGCCCACCTAGCGGGAGCTGGAATGAGCAGTTCTTC,CASSPPSGSWNEQFF
TRBJ2-7,many,TRBV28,-,TGTGCCAGCACGTCCGCCAAAGGGTCGGGCGGCGGGGTCTCCTACGAGCAGTACTTC,CASTSAKGSGGGVSYEQYF
TRBJ1-5,many,TRBV28,-,TGTGCCAGCAGTTTCATCCGAACCGTAATTAATCAGCCCCAGCATTTT,CASSFIRTVINQPQHF
TRBJ2-5,-,TRBV20-1,-,TGCAGTGCTAGAGATGACGTTGAGACCCAGTACTTC,CSARDDVETQYF
TRBJ2-4,-,TRBV6-4,-,TGTGCCAGCAGTGAAACGGGAGCAACAAACATTCAGTACTTC,CASSETGATNIQYF
TRBJ1-4,-,TRBV5-5,-,TGTGCCAGCAGCGGGATCAAGGGGAGTTCTGAAAAACTGTTTTTT,CASSGIKGSSEKLFF
TRBJ2-1,-,TRBV3-1,-,TGTGCCAGCAGCCAATATGCGGGACGGTGGAATGAGCAGTTCTTC,CASSQYAGRWNEQFF
TRBJ2-7,-,TRBV5-1,TRBD1,TGCGCCAGCAGCTTGGCCTTCGGACAGGCCCACGAGCAGTACTTC,CASSLAFGQAHEQYF
TRBJ1-2,many,TRBV6-1,-,TGTGCCAGCAGCCCAGCGCGACACTATGGCTACACCTTC,CASSPARHYGYTF
TRBJ1-3,-,TRBV28,-,TGTGCCAGCAGTTCGCAAGGGGTCCTCGGAAACACCATATATTTT,CASSSQGVLGNTIYF
TRBJ1-4,many,TRBV28,-,TGTGCCAGCAGTCCCAGTCGCGGGACGAATGAAAAACTGCTGTTTTTT,CASSPSRGTNEKLLFF
TRBJ2-5,-,TRBV7-9,TRBD2,TGTGCCAGCAGCTTCACCGGGACTAGCGTGGGGTCCCAAGAGACCCAGTACTTC,CASSFTGTSVGSQETQYF
TRBJ1-1,-,TRBV19,-,TGTGCCAGTAGTATTGGATTCGGGTCCTCTGAAGCTTTCTTT,CASSIGFGSSEAFF
TRBJ2-1,few,TRBV7-6,-,TGTGCCAGCAGCCGCCCGGATGCGGGACAGTTCTTC,CASSRPDAGQFF
TRBJ1-4,many,TRBV5-6,-,TGTGCCAGCAGCTCCGGCAGGGAGGGAAAACTGTTTTTT,CASSSGREGKLFF
TRBJ2-7,-,TRBV10-3,-,TGTGCCATCAGTGAGCGGTACGAGCAGTACTTC,CAISERYEQYF
TRBJ1-4,many,TRBV20-1,-,TGCAGTGCTAGAGAGGGGGCGGTCTCTGAAAAACTGTTTTTT,CSAREGAVSEKLFF
TRBJ2-1,many,TRBV11-2,-,TGTGCCAGCAGCTTAGTGGGGATTTACAATGAGCAGTTCTTC,CASSLVGIYNEQFF
TRBJ1-3,-,TRBV27,-,TGTGCCAGCAGTTTGAGAGGGTACTCTGGAAACACCATATATTTT,CASSLRGYSGNTIYF
TRBJ1-1,-,TRBV2,-,TGTGCCAGCAGCCAGTCGGGTCTAACGATCACTGAAGCTTTCTTT,CASSQSGLTITEAFF
TRBJ1-3,-,TRBV28,-,TGTGCCACCCTTAAGACAGTCTCTGGAAACACCATATATTTT,CATLKTVSGNTIYF